What follows are 15 T cell receptor beta chains derived from one specimen sequenced in a study of cytomegalovirus exposure and HLA in healthy donors. Primers: 60 Vbeta forward and 13 Jbeta reverse. Here immunoSEQ multiplex PCR was the method, and the copy in TCRdb shows in-frame clones only, minus some. The repertoire consists of around 150,000 clones, with around nine tenths occurring once and the leading ten covering around 5.5%. Sequenced sample: PBMCs. All receptors derive from a woman in her 30s in good health and CMV-seronegative.

The sample holds one count of this clone. This rearrangement joins TRBV13 to TRBJ2-1; D call uncertain. Germline V gene sequence: CDR1 PRHDT, CDR2 FYEKMQ (reference sequence). The CDR3 is made up of 14 amino acids. V lost 4 bases and J 0 bases, leaving 7 bases between the germline ends. The CDR3 reads CASSSLSSYNEQFF. The CDR3 region has the DNA TGTGCCAGCAGCTCACTTAGCTCCTACAATGAGCAGTTCTTC.

The chain has TRBV30 and TRBJ1-2; 7 bases fit TRBD1. The ends lost 0 bases at V and 2 bases at J; junction bases unmatched: 3. The CDR3 extends over 14 amino acids. The V gene's germline CDR1 is GTSNPN and CDR2 SVGIG (reference sequence). The DNA of the CDR3 is TGTGCCTGGAGTGTACTACAGGGGAACTATGGCTACACCTTC. It yields the protein CAWSVLQGNYGYTF.

The chain links TRBV4-1 to TRBJ2-1, with 7 bases lining up with TRBD1. The germline V gene has CDR1 MGHRA and CDR2 YSYEKL. The length of the CDR3 is 15 residues. With V trimmed by 3 bases and J by 3 bases, 5 bases remained unmatched. In DNA form, the CDR3 reads TGCGCCAGCAGCCAGATTGACAGGGACTACAATGAGCAGTTCTTC. This codes for CASSQIDRDYNEQFF.

This chain links TRBV10-3 with TRBJ1-6; the D gene is possibly TRBD1 (5 bases). The CDR3 sequence is 15 residues long. Germline V gives CDR1 ENHRY, CDR2 SYGVKD. Deletions cut 2 bases from V and 2 bases from J, with 7 bases between. CDR3 sequence reads: CAISEGGTYNSPLHF. The CDR3 DNA reads as TGTGCCATCAGTGAGGGGGGGACCTATAATTCACCCCTCCACTTT.

This sequence joins TRBV30 and TRBJ2-7; D is perhaps TRBD1 (5 bases). In germline, CDR1 is GTSNPN, CDR2 SVGIG (reference sequence). The CDR3 is 13 residues long. V was trimmed by 0 bases and J by 4 bases, leaving 10 bases between them. Here the CDR3 reads CAWSVMKGYEQYF. The DNA for the CDR3 is TGTGCCTGGAGTGTAATGAAGGGGTACGAGCAGTACTTC.

The chain has TRBV7-9 and TRBJ1-1; no clear D. This CDR3 is 14 amino acids long. V gave up 5 bases and J gave up 0 bases, with 10 bases separating them. The germline gives CDR1 SEHNR, CDR2 FQNEAQ (reference sequence). CDR3 nucleotides: TGTGCCAGCAGCCCCTCTCGAGTGAACACTGAAGCTTTCTTT. Its protein product is CASSPSRVNTEAFF.

As concerns this clone: Other DNA sequences within the sample encode an identical CDR3. The V call is TRBV5-1, the J call TRBJ1-5, with D possibly TRBD1 on 6 matching bases. The germline gives CDR1 SGHRS, CDR2 YFSETQ. The CDR3 contains 14 residues. Between the trimmed V and J ends, which lost 0 bases and 4 bases, there was a span of 8 bases. The chain's CDR3 is CASSLGTGNQPQHF. The CDR3 region has the DNA TGCGCCAGCAGCTTGGGAACAGGGAATCAGCCCCAGCATTTT.

The J gene is TRBJ2-2, the V gene TRBV9; the match to TRBD1 covers 9 bases. The germline V gene encodes CDR1 SGDLS and CDR2 YYNGEE. The junction had 8 bases not matched to a gene; V was cut back by 0 bases and J by 5 bases. This CDR3 spans 17 amino acids. The CDR3 sequence: CASSVGGTGSSTGELFF. The CDR3 coding sequence is TGTGCCAGCAGCGTAGGGGGGACAGGGTCGAGTACCGGGGAGCTGTTTTTT.

V is TRBV4-1 and J is TRBJ2-1, with a possible D match to TRBD2 (7 bases). V was clipped by 0 bases and J by 4 bases, with 16 bases between them. The CDR3 runs to 17 residues. Germline CDR1 and CDR2: MGHRA and YSYEKL. As DNA, the CDR3 is TGCGCCAGCAGCCAAGATCTCGCGGGGGCTCTTTACAATGAGCAGTTCTTC. It codes for CASSQDLAGALYNEQFF.

This rearrangement joins TRBV15 to TRBJ2-1; 9 bases map to TRBD1. Germline assignment: CDR1 LNHNV and CDR2 YYDKDF (reference sequence). There are 15 residues in the CDR3. V shed 6 bases and J 10 bases; nucleotides not matched to a gene: 13. CDR3 amino acids: CATRTGGQGSPEQFF. CDR3 coding DNA: TGTGCCACCAGGACTGGAGGACAGGGGTCACCGGAGCAGTTCTTC.

The genes are TRBV25-1 and TRBJ2-7, with 8 nucleotides matching TRBD1. There are 14 residues in the CDR3. After removal of 2 bases from V and 1 base from J, the junction contained 1 base not matched to a gene. Germline V CDR1 and CDR2: MGHDK, SYGVNS. CDR3 region: CASSEQGASYEQYF. CDR3 in DNA: TGTGCCAGCAGTGAACAGGGGGCGTCCTACGAGCAGTACTTC.

A few counts support this clone. J is TRBJ2-7 and V is TRBV10-3; D perhaps matches TRBD2 (5 bases). Per germline, CDR1 ENHRY and CDR2 SYGVKD. This CDR3 has 14 amino acids. The V gene lost 2 bases and the J gene lost 3 bases, with 11 bases spanning the gap. The CDR3 here is CAISEPSIGYEQYF. The CDR3 DNA is TGTGCCATCAGTGAGCCTAGCATCGGCTACGAGCAGTACTTC.

The chain is built from TRBV14 and TRBJ2-2; D is possibly TRBD1 (5 bases). The germline CDR1 and CDR2 sequences are SGHDN and FVKESK. Trimming removed 4 bases from V and 4 bases from J, with 16 bases in between. The CDR3 consists of 16 residues. The CDR3 is CASSLRRGPSTGELFF. CDR3 sequence (DNA): TGTGCCAGCAGCCTAAGAAGGGGCCCCTCCACCGGGGAGCTGTTTTTT.

The V call is TRBV5-3, the J call TRBJ1-5, with a weak D call TRBD1 (5 bases). TRBV5-3 has ORF status, its function being uncertain. The CDR3 contains 13 residues. The germline V and J ends were trimmed by 4 bases and 4 bases, with 9 bases remaining between them. CDR3 in amino acids: CARSLTENQPQHF. The DNA of the CDR3 is TGTGCCAGAAGCCTGACAGAGAATCAGCCCCAGCATTTT.

The V gene is TRBV9, the J gene TRBJ2-1, with D possibly being TRBD2 (6 bases). Germline loops: CDR1 SGDLS, CDR2 YYNGEE. The CDR3 has 17 residues. Between the trimmed V and J ends, which lost 4 bases and 3 bases, there was a span of 20 bases. CDR3 in amino acids: CASSPRASVSGYNEQFF. In nucleotides, the CDR3 is TGTGCCAGCAGCCCCCGGGCTAGCGTTTCCGGCTACAATGAGCAGTTCTTC. The entire variable domain, with the rest obtained from reference TRBV9 and TRBJ2-1, is as follows: DSGVTQTPKHLITATGQRVTLRCSPRSGDLSVYWYQQSLDQGLQFLIQYYNGEERAKGNILERFSAQQFPDLHSELNLSSLELGDSALYFCASSPRASVSGYNEQFFGPGTRLTVL.